This T cell receptor (beta chain) was found in a study of T-cell memory formation after mild COVID-19. CDR1 and CDR2 from the germline V gene are SQVTM and ANQGSEA. V trimming: 8 bases; J trimming: 4 bases; junction bases outside the gene matches: 7. This CDR3 comprises 13 residues. One entry per CDR3 protein results from TCRdb running MiXCR on the 5' RACE reads. The sample records about 340,000 distinct CDR3 sequences, more than 15% being singletons. The sequenced sample consisted of PBMCs or a T cell subset sorted from them (not recorded which). This clonotype originated in a man between 18 and 29 years old who had mild COVID-19 (a few samples of this study predate the infection). Cell type and time point are not known. The chain carries TRBV29-1 and TRBJ2-5, with 10 bases aligning to TRBD1. CDR3 bases: TGCAGCACCCGACAGGGGGCATCAGAGACCCAGTACTTC. Protein sequence: CSTRQGASETQYF.